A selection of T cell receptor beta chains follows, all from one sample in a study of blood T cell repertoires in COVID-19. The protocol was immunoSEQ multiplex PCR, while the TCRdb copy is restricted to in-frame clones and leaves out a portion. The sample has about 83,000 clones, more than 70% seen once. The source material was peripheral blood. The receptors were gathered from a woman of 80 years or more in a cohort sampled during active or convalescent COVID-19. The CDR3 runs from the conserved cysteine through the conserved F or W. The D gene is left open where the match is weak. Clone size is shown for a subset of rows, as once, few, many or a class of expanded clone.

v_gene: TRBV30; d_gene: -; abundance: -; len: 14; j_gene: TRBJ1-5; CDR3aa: CAWSRDTNNQPQHF; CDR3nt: TGTGCCTGGAGCCGGGACACCAACAATCAGCCCCAGCATTTT
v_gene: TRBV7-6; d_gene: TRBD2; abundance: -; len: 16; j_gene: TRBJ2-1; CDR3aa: CASSLGHGLAANEQFF; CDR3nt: TGTGCCAGCAGCTTAGGACACGGACTAGCGGCAAATGAGCAGTTCTTC
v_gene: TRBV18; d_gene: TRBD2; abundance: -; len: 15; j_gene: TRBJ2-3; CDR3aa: CASSPRLAGTDTQYF; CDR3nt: TGTGCCAGCTCACCGAGGCTAGCGGGCACAGATACGCAGTATTTT
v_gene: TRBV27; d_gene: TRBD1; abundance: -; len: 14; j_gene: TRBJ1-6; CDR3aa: CASSPGQGNSPLHF; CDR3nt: TGTGCCAGCAGTCCCGGACAGGGGAATTCACCCCTCCACTTT
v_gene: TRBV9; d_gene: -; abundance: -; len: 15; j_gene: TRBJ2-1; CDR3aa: CASSRQANSYNEQFF; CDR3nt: TGTGCCAGCAGCCGACAGGCCAATTCCTACAATGAGCAGTTCTTC
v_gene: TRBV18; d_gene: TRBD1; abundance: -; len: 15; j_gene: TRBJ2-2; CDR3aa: CASSLGQGNTGELFF; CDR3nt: TGTGCCAGCTCATTGGGACAGGGAAACACCGGGGAGCTGTTTTTT
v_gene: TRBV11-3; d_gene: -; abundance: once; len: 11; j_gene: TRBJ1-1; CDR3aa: CASSLGRVAFF; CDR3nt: TGTGCCAGCAGCTTGGGGAGGGTAGCTTTCTTT
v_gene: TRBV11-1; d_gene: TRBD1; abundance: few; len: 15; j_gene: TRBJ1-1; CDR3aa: CASSRYRGLRTEAFF; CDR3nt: TGTGCCAGCAGCCGCTACAGGGGGTTGAGGACTGAAGCTTTCTTT
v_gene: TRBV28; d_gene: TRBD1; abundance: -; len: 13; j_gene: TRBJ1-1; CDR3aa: CASSLEDRGWAFF; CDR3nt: TGTGCCAGCAGTTTGGAGGACAGGGGTTGGGCTTTCTTT
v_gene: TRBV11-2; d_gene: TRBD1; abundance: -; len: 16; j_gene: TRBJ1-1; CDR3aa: CASRPGTGNMNTEAFF; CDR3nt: TGTGCCAGCAGACCCGGGACAGGGAACATGAACACTGAAGCTTTCTTT
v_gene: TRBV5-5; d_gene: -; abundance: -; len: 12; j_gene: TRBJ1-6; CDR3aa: CASSWAGSPLHF; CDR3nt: TGTGCCAGCAGCTGGGCTGGGTCACCCCTCCACTTT
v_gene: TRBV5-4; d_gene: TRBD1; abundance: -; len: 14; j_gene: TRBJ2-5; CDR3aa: CASTPAGGQETQYF; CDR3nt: TGTGCCAGCACCCCCGCAGGGGGCCAAGAGACCCAGTACTTC
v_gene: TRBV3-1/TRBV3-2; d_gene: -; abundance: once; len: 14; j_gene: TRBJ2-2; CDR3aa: CATYGGRDTGELFF; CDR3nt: TGTGCCACCTACGGGGGGCGCGACACCGGGGAGCTGTTTTTT
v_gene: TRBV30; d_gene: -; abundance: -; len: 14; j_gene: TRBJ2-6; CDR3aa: CAWQLASGANVLTF; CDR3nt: TGTGCCTGGCAACTAGCTTCTGGGGCCAACGTCCTGACTTTC
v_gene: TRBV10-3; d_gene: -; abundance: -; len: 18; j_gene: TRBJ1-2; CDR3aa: CAISKDIRASTTNYGYTF; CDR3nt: TGTGCCATCAGTAAGGATATTAGAGCGTCCACAACTAACTATGGCTACACCTTC
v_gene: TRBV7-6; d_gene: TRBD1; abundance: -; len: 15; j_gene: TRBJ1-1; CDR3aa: CASSLRTGKDTEAFF; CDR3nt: TGTGCCAGCAGCTTAAGGACAGGGAAGGACACTGAAGCTTTCTTT